This entry describes one T cell receptor (beta chain). Antigen specificity is unknown. The data originate from a study of CD8 T cells in ankylosing spondylitis. TCRdb processed the 5' RACE reads anew with MiXCR; each CDR3 protein has one entry. The sample yields about 330,000 distinct CDR3 sequences, roughly 8% seen once. The V end was cut by 0 bases, the J end by 6 bases, with 18 bases between. This CDR3 is built from 16 residues. Regarding the study as a whole: Seven to nine highly homologous variants made up a TCR beta motif that seemed to typify ankylosing spondylitis blood.

Sequencing input: blood, either unsorted or a sorted T cell fraction (not recorded which). The receptor comes from a male donor with ankylosing spondylitis. The chain links TRBV12-3 or TRBV12-4 to TRBJ2-7; a possible D gene is TRBD2 (5 bases). The CDR3 DNA follows: TGTGCCAGCAGTTTAGCCCCACCTAGCTATGTGGTCGAGCAGTACTTC. As protein: CASSLAPPSYVVEQYF.